This T cell receptor (beta chain) appears in the sequencing data of a study of cytomegalovirus exposure and HLA in healthy donors. CDR1 and CDR2 from the germline V gene are LNHDA and SQIVND (reference sequence). The CDR3 is made up of 16 amino acids. Losses at the gene ends were 5 bases for V and 6 bases for J; bases not matched to a gene: 14. The PCR was carried out with 60 Vbeta primers and 13 Jbeta primers. In the original workflow: Later, some 75 million unique TCR beta chains were counted in an analysis, and 10 million to 12 million of them were shared. Repertoires were generated with immunoSEQ multiplex PCR, while TCRdb's copy carries only in-frame clones and drops some. The D gene and trimming were derived from the DNA, and the V and J assignments and clone size from that table. The sample holds 170,000 or so clones, around 83% seen once.

The TCR sequence derives from a man over 45 in good health and CMV-seronegative. This chain links TRBV19 with TRBJ2-3, with 7 bases fitting TRBD2. The sample was PBMCs. The CDR3 is CASSSRGTGGQDTQYF. The CDR3 DNA is TGTGCCAGTAGTTCTCGAGGGACGGGAGGCCAGGATACGCAGTATTTT.